Sequencing of this TCR beta chain was carried out in a study of Graves' ophthalmopathy and Graves' hyperthyroidism. Findings and limits, study-wide: A model built from 13 signatures distinguished ophthalmopathy from stable hyperthyroidism with roughly 85% sensitivity and 81.08% specificity. Ophthalmopathy progression predictions by the model showed approximately 75% specificity and 70.59% sensitivity.

RNA transcripts provided the template for amplifying TCR beta CDR3 regions. HTBI primers primed a first-round RT-PCR, and a second-round multiplex PCR followed. MiXCR, applied by TCRdb to the multiplex PCR reads, yields one record per CDR3 protein. Of approximately 640,000 distinct CDR3 sequences in the sample, more than 40% were seen once. Moderately to severely active ophthalmopathy under 3 months, CAS at least 3, NOSPECS at least 4. This CDR3 is built from 16 residues. Germline values: CDR1 SGHAT, CDR2 FQNNGV. Trimming removed 7 bases from V and 0 bases from J, with 13 bases in between. A remark on this clonotype: Its target is not known.

V is TRBV11-2 and J is TRBJ1-6, with D unclear. Sequencing was performed on peripheral blood. The clonotype comes from an adult man with Graves' ophthalmopathy. CDR3 bases: TGTGCCAGCACCCTAGCGCGGGGCTCCTATAATTCACCCCTCCACTTT. Translated: CASTLARGSYNSPLHF.